These T cell receptor beta chains were read from a single sample in a study of OX40 agonist ivuxolimab in advanced cancers. Only in-frame clones appear in the TCRdb table, and some are missing; sequencing was by immunoSEQ multiplex PCR. Here the sample spans tens of thousands of clones, roughly 81% being singletons. Sample: CD4+ or CD8+ T cells sorted from blood, taken in a trial of the OX40 agonist ivuxolimab. The receptors derive from an adult with an advanced solid tumor such as melanoma, head and neck, liver or kidney cancer. Both conserved end residues are part of each CDR3. The order of the fields is J gene, V gene, clone size, D gene, CDR3 DNA, CDR3 protein. D genes are given only for firm matches. A row's size may be missing; if present it is once, few, many or a size class.

>TRBJ2-7|TRBV5-4|-|-
TGTGCCACCAGCAGAGATCGGGCTTACGAGCAGTACTTC
CATSRDRAYEQYF
>TRBJ2-7|TRBV30|-|-
TGTGCCTGGAGGTGGAAGACCTACGAGCAGTACTTC
CAWRWKTYEQYF
>TRBJ1-1|TRBV2|-|-
TGTGCCAGCACTACGTCCGGATTCCTCTTAAACACTGAAGCTTTCTTT
CASTTSGFLLNTEAFF
>TRBJ1-5|TRBV7-2|-|-
TGTGCCAGCAGCTTAGGTCCGGGATATAGCAATCAGCCCCAGCATTTT
CASSLGPGYSNQPQHF
>TRBJ1-5|TRBV7-8|-|TRBD1
TGTGCCAGCAGTTGGCAGGGGGATAGCAATCAGCCCCAGCATTTT
CASSWQGDSNQPQHF
>TRBJ1-1|TRBV11-3|-|-
TGTGCCAGCAGCTTAGATAAGGGAACGAACACTGAAGCTTTCTTT
CASSLDKGTNTEAFF
>TRBJ2-7|TRBV2|few|-
TGTGCCAGCAGTGAAGCTTACGAGCAGTACTTC
CASSEAYEQYF
>TRBJ1-1|TRBV6-4|-|-
TGTGCCAGCAGTGACTGGATGGCAGGGGTGAACACTGAAGCTTTCTTT
CASSDWMAGVNTEAFF
>TRBJ1-6|TRBV27|-|TRBD1
TGTGCCAGCAGTTTTTTAGGTGGACAGGGGAGCGCCTATAATTCACCCCTCCACTTT
CASSFLGGQGSAYNSPLHF
>TRBJ1-5|TRBV5-8|medium-sized|-
TGTGCCAGCAGCTTGCAGGGATTTAGCAATCAGCCCCAGCATTTT
CASSLQGFSNQPQHF
>TRBJ2-2|TRBV18|once|-
TGTGCCAGCTCATACGGGACACCGAACACCGGGGAGCTGTTTTTT
CASSYGTPNTGELFF
>TRBJ1-2|TRBV7-2|-|-
TGTGCCAGCAGCCCCACCGGGACGGCCAACTATGGCTACACCTTC
CASSPTGTANYGYTF
>TRBJ2-2|TRBV5-1|-|-
TGCGCCAGCAGCTACAGCAACACCGGGGAGCTGTTTTTT
CASSYSNTGELFF
>TRBJ1-6|TRBV5-1|-|TRBD1
TGCGCCAGCAGCTTGGAGGGACAGCATAATTCACCCCTCCACTTT
CASSLEGQHNSPLHF
>TRBJ2-2|TRBV5-1|-|-
TGCGCCAGCAGCCCGGCACTTACCAAGAACAGCGGGGAGCTGTTTTTT
CASSPALTKNSGELFF
>TRBJ2-1|TRBV6-1|-|TRBD1
TGTGCCAGCAGTGAAACAGGGGGCGCCTACAATGAGCAGTTCTTC
CASSETGGAYNEQFF
>TRBJ1-5|TRBV5-1|-|TRBD1
TGCGCCAGCAGCGCCCTGGGGGGACAGAATCAGCCCCAGCATTTT
CASSALGGQNQPQHF
>TRBJ1-2|TRBV7-2|-|TRBD1
TGTGCCAGCAGCCCCTGGACAGGGGGCGCGTCGGCCGTATCGGACACCTTC
CASSPWTGGASAVSDTF
>TRBJ1-4|TRBV7-2|-|-
TGTGCCAGCAGCTTAGCGCAGAGCCAGGGGGAAAAACTGTTTTTT
CASSLAQSQGEKLFF
>TRBJ1-1|TRBV2|-|-
TGTGCCAGCAGGACGGAGGGGAAACCCAACACTGAAGCTTTCTTT
CASRTEGKPNTEAFF
>TRBJ2-7|TRBV7-9|-|TRBD1
TGCGCCAGCAGCCACGAGATGGGGACAGGTGGGTACGAGCAGTACTTC
CASSHEMGTGGYEQYF
>TRBJ2-6|TRBV15|-|-
TGTGCCACCAGCTACCGGGACCGGGGGTACGTCCTGACTTTC
CATSYRDRGYVLTF
>TRBJ2-7|TRBV19|-|TRBD1
TGTGCCAGTAGTATAGGACAGGGGCACGAATACGAGCAGTACTTC
CASSIGQGHEYEQYF
>TRBJ2-7|TRBV2|once|-
TGTGCCAGCAGTGAGCGGAGGGTGAACGAGCAGTACTTC
CASSERRVNEQYF
>TRBJ2-7|TRBV25-1|-|TRBD1
TGTGCCAGCAGTGAATTGGACAGGGGGTGCGAGCAGTACTTC
CASSELDRGCEQYF
>TRBJ2-5|TRBV18|-|-
TGTGCCAGCTCACCCAGGACCGCCGCCCAAGAGACCCAGTACTTC
CASSPRTAAQETQYF
>TRBJ1-1|TRBV6-4|-|-
TGTGCCAGCAGGGCTCGGGTCTCCGACAACACTGAAGCTTTCTTT
CASRARVSDNTEAFF
>TRBJ2-2|TRBV27|-|TRBD1
TGTGCCAGCAGACAGTACCGAGGGGGCAACGCCGGGGAGCTGTTTTTT
CASRQYRGGNAGELFF
>TRBJ2-5|TRBV6-4|-|-
TGTGCCAGCAGTGACAGATACCTAGAGACCCAGTACTTC
CASSDRYLETQYF
>TRBJ1-2|TRBV28|-|TRBD1
TGTGCCAGCAGTTTACGGACAGGGGGCAACTATGGCTACACCTTC
CASSLRTGGNYGYTF
>TRBJ2-2|TRBV9|few|-
TGTGCCAGCAGCGTAGTAGCGACCTGGGGCACCGGGGAGCTGTTTTTT
CASSVVATWGTGELFF
>TRBJ1-5|TRBV19|-|TRBD1
TGTGCCAGTAGCTTATTGACAGGGAGTGGGCAGCCCCAGCATTTT
CASSLLTGSGQPQHF
>TRBJ1-4|TRBV11-3|once|TRBD1
TGTGCCAGCAGCCCCGGACAGGGGTATGAAAAACTGTTTTTT
CASSPGQGYEKLFF
>TRBJ1-2|TRBV9|-|TRBD1
TGTGCCAGCAGCGTAGAACGAGAGGGCGTGAGGGACAGGTATGGCTACACCTTC
CASSVEREGVRDRYGYTF
>TRBJ1-6|TRBV4-2|-|-
TGTGCCAGCAGCTCCCGTCTGGGCTATAATTCACCCCTCCACTTT
CASSSRLGYNSPLHF
>TRBJ2-2|TRBV5-1|-|-
TGCGCCAGCAGCCTAAACCACAGAGGGACCGGGGAGCTGTTTTTT
CASSLNHRGTGELFF
>TRBJ1-2|TRBV7-2|once|TRBD1
TGTGCCAGCAGCTCCCCACGGGACAGAACAGATGGCTACACCTTC
CASSSPRDRTDGYTF
>TRBJ1-3|TRBV19|-|TRBD1
TGTGCCAGTAGTATCGGGGACAGCCGAAACACCATATATTTT
CASSIGDSRNTIYF
>TRBJ1-5|TRBV19|-|TRBD1
TGTGCCAGTAGTACGACAGGGATGGGAAATCAGCCCCAGCATTTT
CASSTTGMGNQPQHF
>TRBJ2-7|TRBV5-1|-|-
TGCGCCAGCAGCAGGGGCGCAGGGATCTACGAGCAGTACTTC
CASSRGAGIYEQYF
>TRBJ1-1|TRBV5-6|-|TRBD1
TGTGCCAGCAGCTTGCAGGACAGGCCGCACACTGAAGCTTTCTTT
CASSLQDRPHTEAFF
>TRBJ2-7|TRBV5-5|-|-
TGTGCCAGCAGCTTGATATATCCCTCCTACGAGCAGTACTTC
CASSLIYPSYEQYF
>TRBJ2-7|TRBV27|-|TRBD1
TGTGCCAGCAGTCACAGCGGACAGGGCTACGAGCAGTACTTC
CASSHSGQGYEQYF
>TRBJ2-5|TRBV6-1|-|TRBD2
TGTGCCAGTCCCGCGGGGACTAGTAAAGAGACCCAGTACTTC
CASPAGTSKETQYF
>TRBJ2-3|TRBV5-1|once|-
TGCGCCAGCAGCCCCGACCCTTCTAGCACAGATACGCAGTATTTT
CASSPDPSSTDTQYF
>TRBJ2-3|TRBV30|-|TRBD2
TGTGCCTGGAGTGTTAGACTAGCGGGCACAGATACGCAGTATTTT
CAWSVRLAGTDTQYF
>TRBJ2-5|TRBV10-3|-|TRBD2
TGTGCCATCAGTGAGCCCCTTGGCCTAGCGGACCAAGAGACCCAGTACTTC
CAISEPLGLADQETQYF
>TRBJ2-7|TRBV5-1|-|-
TGCGCCAGCAGCCCAAGGACAGTTTCCTACGAGCAGTACTTC
CASSPRTVSYEQYF
>TRBJ2-6|TRBV4-2|-|-
TGTGCCAGCAGCCAAACAGCGGGGGCCAACGTCCTGACTTTC
CASSQTAGANVLTF
>TRBJ2-5|TRBV5-1|-|-
TGCGCCAGCAGTGATAGGGGGAGGTGGGAGACCCAGTACTTC
CASSDRGRWETQYF
>TRBJ1-6|TRBV2|-|TRBD1
TGTGCCAGCAGTGAATTGCTCCCTCCGGGACAGGGGGCATTGGTAGGTTCACCCCTCCACTTT
CASSELLPPGQGALVGSPLHF
>TRBJ2-5|TRBV11-2|-|-
TGTGCCAGCAGCTTACAAGAGACCCAGTACTTC
CASSLQETQYF